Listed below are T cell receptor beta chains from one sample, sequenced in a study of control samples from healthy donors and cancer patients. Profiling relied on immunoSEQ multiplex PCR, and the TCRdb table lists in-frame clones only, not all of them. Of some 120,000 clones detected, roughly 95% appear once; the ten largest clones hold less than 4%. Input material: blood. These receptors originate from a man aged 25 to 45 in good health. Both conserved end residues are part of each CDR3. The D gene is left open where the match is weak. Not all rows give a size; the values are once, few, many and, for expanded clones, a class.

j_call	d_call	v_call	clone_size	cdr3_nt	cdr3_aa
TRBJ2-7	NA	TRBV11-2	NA	TGTGCCAGCAGCTTAGGGGTTGGGTACGAGCAGTACTTC	CASSLGVGYEQYF
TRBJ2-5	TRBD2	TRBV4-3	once	TGCGCCAGCAGCCAAGGGCAGCGGGGGGCCGATCGGGAGACCCAGTACTTC	CASSQGQRGADRETQYF
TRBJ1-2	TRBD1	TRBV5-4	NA	TGTGCCAGCAGCCCATGGCGGGACAGGGGTTACACCTTC	CASSPWRDRGYTF
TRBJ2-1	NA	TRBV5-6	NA	TGTGCCAGCAGCTTGTTGGTCAGTTCGTACAATGAGCAGTTCTTC	CASSLLVSSYNEQFF
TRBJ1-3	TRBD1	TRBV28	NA	TGTGCCAGCAGTGCCCCCGGGACAGGGAGAAACACCATATATTTT	CASSAPGTGRNTIYF
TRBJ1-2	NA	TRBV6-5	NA	TGTGCCAGCAGTTATGCACCGCAAGACCCCTATGGCTACACCTTC	CASSYAPQDPYGYTF
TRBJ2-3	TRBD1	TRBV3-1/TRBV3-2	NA	TGTGCCAGCAGCCAATTGTCAGGGGGAACAGATACGCAGTATTTT	CASSQLSGGTDTQYF
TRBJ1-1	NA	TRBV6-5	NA	TGTGCCAGCACTGGTGGTGGGGGAACTGAAGCTTTCTTT	CASTGGGGTEAFF
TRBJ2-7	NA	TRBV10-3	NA	TGTGCCATCAGCCACCCGGTTGGGTCCTACGAGCAGTACTTC	CAISHPVGSYEQYF
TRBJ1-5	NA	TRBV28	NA	TGTGCCAGCACCCTAGGCGCGGCTAGCAATCAGCCCCAGCATTTT	CASTLGAASNQPQHF
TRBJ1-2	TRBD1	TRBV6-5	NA	TGTGCCAGCAGAAAAGGACAGGGTGTCTATGGCTACACCTTC	CASRKGQGVYGYTF
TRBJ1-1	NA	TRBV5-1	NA	TGCGCCAGCAGCTTGGACAGAGCCAAGAACACTGAAGCTTTCTTT	CASSLDRAKNTEAFF
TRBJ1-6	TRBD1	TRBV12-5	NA	TGTGCTAGTGGTTTGGTACCCGGACAGGGTGGATCACCCCTCCACTTT	CASGLVPGQGGSPLHF
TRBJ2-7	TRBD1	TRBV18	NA	TGTGCCAGCTCACCGACAATGGGACAGGGGAGCGAGCAGTACTTC	CASSPTMGQGSEQYF
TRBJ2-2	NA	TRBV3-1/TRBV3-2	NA	TGTGCCAGCAGCCTCTACCGGGGGTGGGTCACCGGGGAGCTGTTTTTT	CASSLYRGWVTGELFF
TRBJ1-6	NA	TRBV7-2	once	TGTGCCAGCAGCTCTGGGATGATACCCCTCCACTTT	CASSSGMIPLHF
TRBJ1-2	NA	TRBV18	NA	TGTGCCAGCTCACCGAGCAGGGCCTATGGCTACACCTTC	CASSPSRAYGYTF
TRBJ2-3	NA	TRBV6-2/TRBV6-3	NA	TGTGCCAGCAGTCTCCGACTTGATCCAGATACGCAGTATTTT	CASSLRLDPDTQYF
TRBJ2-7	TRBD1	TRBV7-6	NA	TGTGCCAGCAGCTTAGGGGGACAGGGCAACTACGAGCAGTACTTC	CASSLGGQGNYEQYF
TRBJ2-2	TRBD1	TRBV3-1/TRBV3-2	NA	TGTGCCAGCAGTCCGGGACAGGAGAACACCGGGGAGCTGTTTTTT	CASSPGQENTGELFF
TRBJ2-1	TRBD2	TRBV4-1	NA	TGCGCCAGCAGCCCCACCGGGACTAGCGGGGGGGCGCGCTACAATGAGCAGTTCTTC	CASSPTGTSGGARYNEQFF
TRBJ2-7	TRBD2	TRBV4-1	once	TGCGCCAGCAGCGGGAGGGGAAAATCTTCCTCCTACGAGCAGTACTTC	CASSGRGKSSSYEQYF
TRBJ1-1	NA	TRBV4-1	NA	TGCGCCAGCAGCCAAGAGGGGGCTGAAGCTTTCTTT	CASSQEGAEAFF
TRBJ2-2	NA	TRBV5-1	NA	TGCGCCAGCAGCTTGGGCGGCCCGAGCACCGGGGAGCTGTTTTTT	CASSLGGPSTGELFF
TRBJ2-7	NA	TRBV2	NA	TGTGCCAGCAGTGAACCTCCCAACTACGAGCAGTACTTC	CASSEPPNYEQYF
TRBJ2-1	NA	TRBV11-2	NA	TGTGCCAGCAGCTTAGATCGACAGGCCAACAATGAGCAGTTCTTC	CASSLDRQANNEQFF
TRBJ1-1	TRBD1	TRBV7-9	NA	TGTGCCAGCGGTCCCCGGGGGGACAGGGGGAACACTGAAGCTTTCTTT	CASGPRGDRGNTEAFF
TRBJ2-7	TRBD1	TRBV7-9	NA	TGTGCCAGCAGCCAGACAGGGGCGGCAAACGAGCAGTACTTC	CASSQTGAANEQYF
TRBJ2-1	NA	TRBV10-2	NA	TGCGCCAGCAGTAAGGCCAGCTCCTACAATGAGCAGTTCTTC	CASSKASSYNEQFF
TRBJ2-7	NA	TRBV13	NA	TGTGCCAGCAGCTCACCCGGGATGACCTACGAGCAGTACTTC	CASSSPGMTYEQYF
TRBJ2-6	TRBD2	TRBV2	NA	TGTGCCAGCACTCTAGCGGGGGGTCGCTCTGGGGCCAACGTCCTGACTTTC	CASTLAGGRSGANVLTF
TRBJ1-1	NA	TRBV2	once	TGTGCCACCAACGGGGCCGGGGGCGCGTGGGCTTTCTTT	CATNGAGGAWAFF
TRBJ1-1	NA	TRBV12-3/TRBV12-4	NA	TGTGCCAGCAGTTTTAGGGGGTACACTGAAGCTTTCTTT	CASSFRGYTEAFF
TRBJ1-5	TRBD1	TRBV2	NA	TGTGCCAGCAGTCCGGGACAGGGGGGCAGTCAGCCCCAGCATTTT	CASSPGQGGSQPQHF
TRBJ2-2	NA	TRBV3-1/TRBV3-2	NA	TGTGCCAGCAGCCAAGATGCTAGGGGACGTGCCGGGGAGCTGTTTTTT	CASSQDARGRAGELFF
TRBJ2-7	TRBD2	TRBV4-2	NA	TGTGCCAGCAGCCCCCTAACTAGCGGGGGTATCAACGAGCAGTACTTC	CASSPLTSGGINEQYF
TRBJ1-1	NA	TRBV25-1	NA	TGTGCCAGCAGTGTTCGGGCAGGGGTTAATGAAGCTTTCTTT	CASSVRAGVNEAFF
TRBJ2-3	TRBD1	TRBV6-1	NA	TGTGCCAGCAGTGAACTTGGACAGGGCACAGATACGCAGTATTTT	CASSELGQGTDTQYF
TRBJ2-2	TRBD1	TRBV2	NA	TGTGCCAGCAGTGCGGACAGGGGGCTAGCGAACACCGGGGAGCTGTTTTTT	CASSADRGLANTGELFF
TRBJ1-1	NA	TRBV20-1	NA	TGCAGTGCCTCCGTGGGGACTGAAGCTTTCTTT	CSASVGTEAFF
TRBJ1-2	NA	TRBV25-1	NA	TGTGCCAGCAGTCCTGACGGTATACGTGGCTACACCTTC	CASSPDGIRGYTF
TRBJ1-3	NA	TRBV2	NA	TGTGCCAGCAGACTCGAACAGGGAACTGGAAACACCATATATTTT	CASRLEQGTGNTIYF
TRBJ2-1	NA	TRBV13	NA	TGTGCCAGCAGCTTAACAGGATACAATGAGCAGTTCTTC	CASSLTGYNEQFF
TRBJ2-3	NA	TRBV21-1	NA	TGTGCCAGCAGCAACCCGAGGGGCTTGGGGTCTACAGATACGCAGTATTTT	CASSNPRGLGSTDTQYF
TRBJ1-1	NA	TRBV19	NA	TGTGCCAGTAGTTTGTCCCTTAGAGCCACTGAAGCTTTCTTT	CASSLSLRATEAFF
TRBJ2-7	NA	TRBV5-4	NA	TGTGCCAGCAGCTTGGACGGGCAGGGCCTCGTGAACTACGAGCAGTACTTC	CASSLDGQGLVNYEQYF
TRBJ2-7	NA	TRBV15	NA	TGTGCCACCAGCGGGAGGACGGGCGGGACTTACGAGCAGTACTTC	CATSGRTGGTYEQYF
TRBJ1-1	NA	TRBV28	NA	TGTGCCAGCAGTTTACCAGCCCCGGGGAATGAAGCTTTCTTT	CASSLPAPGNEAFF
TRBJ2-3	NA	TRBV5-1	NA	TGCGCCAGCAGCTTCGGTGGGGCCGGGACAGATACGCAGTATTTT	CASSFGGAGTDTQYF
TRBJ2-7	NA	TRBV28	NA	TGTGCCAGCAGAGGGCTGTACTACGAGCAGTACTTC	CASRGLYYEQYF
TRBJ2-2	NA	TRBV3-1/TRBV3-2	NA	TGTGCCAGCAGCACGCGGGACAGAACCACCGGGGAGCTGTTTTTT	CASSTRDRTTGELFF
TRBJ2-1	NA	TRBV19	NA	TGTGCCAGTAGTATCGGGGGCAGGGGACTATACAATGAGCAGTTCTTC	CASSIGGRGLYNEQFF
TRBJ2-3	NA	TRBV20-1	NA	TGCAGTGCTAGTGGTCGGCCGGGGACCGATACGCAGTATTTT	CSASGRPGTDTQYF
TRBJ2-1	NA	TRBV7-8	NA	TGTGCCAGCAGCTTAGGACCACGGAATGAGCAGTTCTTC	CASSLGPRNEQFF